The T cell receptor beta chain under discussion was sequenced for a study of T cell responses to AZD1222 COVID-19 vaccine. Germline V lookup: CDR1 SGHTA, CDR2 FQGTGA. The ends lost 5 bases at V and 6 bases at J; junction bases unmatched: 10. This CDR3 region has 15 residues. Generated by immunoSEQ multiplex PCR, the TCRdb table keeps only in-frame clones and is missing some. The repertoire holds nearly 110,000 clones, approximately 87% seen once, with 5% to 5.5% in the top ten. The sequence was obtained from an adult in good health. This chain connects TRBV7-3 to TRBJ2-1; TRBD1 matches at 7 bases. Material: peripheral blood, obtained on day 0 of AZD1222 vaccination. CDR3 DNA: TGTGCCAGCAGCCAACAGACAGGGTTCAGCAATGAGCAGTTCTTC. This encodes CASSQQTGFSNEQFF.